This TCR beta chain was sequenced for a study of molecular identifiers for immune sequencing clone quantification. At least ten counts were recorded for this clonotype. TCRdb passed the PCR reads through MiXCR, listing each CDR3 protein once. Of about 70,000 distinct CDR3 sequences in the sample, 18% are singletons; the top ten hold roughly 1.5%. The germline gives CDR1 SGHTA, CDR2 FQGNSA. Germline trimming cut 1 base from V and 3 bases from J; bases unmatched to any gene: 3. This CDR3 region has 15 residues. Isolation of naive CD8 T cells was achieved by sorting on a CD8+CD4-CCR7+CD45RA+ phenotype. This chain uses TRBV7-2 with TRBJ2-7, with 10 bases that match TRBD2. This sequence was found in a human donor in good health. Some libraries in this study had Jurkat cell RNA spiked in. The sample taken for sequencing was naive CD8+ T cells from blood, with Jurkat cell RNA spiked in. Stated subset: FACS-sorted CD8+CD4-CCR7+CD45RA+ naive T cells. The CDR3 bases are TGTGCCAGCAGCTTAGGACCTAGCGGGAGCTACGAGCAGTACTTC. Translated, it gives CASSLGPSGSYEQYF.